These T cell receptor beta chains were read from a single sample in a study of vaccination and CD4 T cells after COVID-19. TCRdb itself ran the PCR reads through MiXCR, one entry per CDR3 protein. This sample has over 8,500 distinct CDR3 sequences, with 45% to 60% found just once. These receptors are not linked to any known antigen. The source material was CD4+ T cells from blood, cultured in vitro. The receptors were sampled from a human donor who had recovered from COVID-19. CDR3s include the opening cysteine and the closing phenylalanine or tryptophan. The order of the fields is J gene, clone size, D gene, V gene, CDR3 protein, CDR3 DNA. D genes are given only for firm matches. Size is omitted from some rows. Given values are once, few, many or a class for expanded clones.

TRBJ1-2 few TRBD1 TRBV2 CASSRDRYTNYGYTF TGTGCCAGCAGCCGGGACAGATATACTAACTATGGCTACACCTTC
TRBJ2-3 large TRBD2 TRBV30 CAWSGLAGSTDTQYF TGTGCCTGGAGTGGCCTAGCGGGTAGCACAGATACGCAGTATTTT
TRBJ1-2 NA NA TRBV20-1 CSAGGGYTF TGCAGTGCCGGCGGGGGCTACACCTTC
TRBJ1-5 NA NA TRBV20-1 CSATSGVNQPQHF TGCAGTGCTACATCGGGAGTTAATCAGCCCCAGCATTTT
TRBJ1-1 NA NA TRBV7-8 CASSLGGQYTEAFF TGTGCCAGCAGCTTAGGGGGGCAGTACACTGAAGCTTTCTTT
TRBJ2-7 NA NA TRBV10-3 CAIRMGPYEQYF TGTGCCATTAGGATGGGGCCCTACGAGCAGTACTTC
TRBJ2-7 NA TRBD2 TRBV5-8 CASKRGGEQYF TGTGCCAGTAAACGGGGGGGCGAGCAGTACTTC
TRBJ2-3 NA NA TRBV10-3 CAISESRSDTQYF TGTGCCATCAGTGAGTCGAGGTCAGATACGCAGTATTTT
TRBJ2-5 NA TRBD2 TRBV20-1 CSALGLAGQETQYF TGCAGTGCCTTAGGACTAGCGGGACAAGAGACCCAGTACTTC
TRBJ1-2 NA NA TRBV20-1 CSARAGNYGYTF TGCAGTGCTAGGGCAGGGAACTATGGCTACACCTTC
TRBJ1-1 few NA TRBV14 CASSQQTAGEAFF TGTGCCAGCAGCCAACAGACAGCCGGTGAAGCTTTCTTT
TRBJ2-5 once TRBD1 TRBV9 CASSRLGDRPMEAQYF TGTGCCAGCAGCAGGCTCGGGGACAGGCCCATGGAGGCCCAGTACTTC
TRBJ1-1 NA TRBD1 TRBV19 CASSDRANTEAFF TGTGCCAGTAGCGACAGGGCGAACACTGAAGCTTTCTTT
TRBJ2-5 once NA TRBV12-3/TRBV12-4 CASTTGGDRKTQYF TGTGCCAGCACTACAGGGGGGGATAGGAAGACCCAGTACTTC
TRBJ2-7 NA NA TRBV6-1 CASRLIPYEQYF TGTGCCAGCAGACTCATCCCCTACGAGCAGTACTTC
TRBJ2-5 few TRBD2 TRBV24-1 CATSDTSGGAQETQYF TGTGCCACCAGTGATACTAGCGGGGGGGCCCAAGAGACCCAGTACTTC
TRBJ2-1 NA NA TRBV6-1 CASCLEQGGSYNEQFF TGTGCCAGCTGTCTGGAGCAGGGGGGCTCCTACAATGAGCAGTTCTTC
TRBJ1-3 NA NA TRBV25-1 CASSDPSSSGNTIYF TGTGCCAGCAGTGACCCCTCGAGCTCTGGAAACACCATATATTTT
TRBJ2-5 NA NA TRBV7-2 CASSLGMQVQYF TGTGCCAGCAGCTTAGGCATGCAGGTTCAGTACTTC
TRBJ2-5 NA NA TRBV7-2 CASSLEPAGTQYF TGTGCCAGCAGCTTAGAACCTGCCGGGACCCAGTACTTC
TRBJ1-5 NA NA TRBV2 CASSEGPSAQHF TGTGCCAGCAGTGAAGGCCCCTCCGCCCAGCATTTT
TRBJ1-2 few NA TRBV20-1 CSATQGLYGYTF TGCAGTGCTACCCAGGGTCTCTATGGCTACACCTTC
TRBJ2-5 few TRBD1 TRBV20-1 CSPKTGVETQYF TGCAGCCCGAAGACAGGGGTAGAGACCCAGTACTTC
TRBJ2-6 NA NA TRBV12-3/TRBV12-4 CASSRDPVDNVLTF TGTGCCAGCAGTAGGGACCCGGTTGACAACGTCCTGACTTTC
TRBJ1-2 NA TRBD1 TRBV11-2 CASSSLTGQGARGYTF TGTGCCAGCAGCTCGTTAACGGGACAGGGGGCGCGTGGCTACACCTTC
TRBJ2-5 NA TRBD1 TRBV5-6 CASSLRDRVVEGTQYF TGTGCCAGCAGCTTGCGGGACAGGGTAGTCGAAGGGACCCAGTACTTC
TRBJ1-1 few NA TRBV30 CAWSRNLNTEAFF TGTGCCTGGAGTCGGAATTTGAACACTGAAGCTTTCTTT
TRBJ1-1 once TRBD1 TRBV20-1 CSATRDRGASTEAFF TGCAGTGCTACACGGGACAGGGGAGCGTCCACTGAAGCTTTCTTT